One and the same sample provided the 5 T cell receptor beta chains below, sequenced in a study of immune evolution from preneoplasia to lung adenocarcinoma. Generated by immunoSEQ multiplex PCR, the TCRdb table keeps only in-frame clones and is missing some. Among several thousand clones listed, approximately 80% were seen once. The sequenced sample consisted of FFPE lung adenocarcinoma in situ tissue. The receptors come from a donor aged 70 or over with lung adenocarcinoma.

V and J are TRBV27 and TRBJ2-7; no definite D call. The CDR3 length is 13 residues. Trimming shortened V by 6 bases and J by 0 bases, and 9 bases separated the two germline ends. CDR1 is MNHEY and CDR2 is SMNVEV in the germline V gene (reference sequence). CDR3 nucleotide sequence: TGTGCCAGCAGAGATGGCAACTCCTACGAGCAGTACTTC. Encoded protein: CASRDGNSYEQYF.

This clone was counted between two and nine times. The chain employs TRBV6-1 and TRBJ2-2, with D unclear. The CDR3 spans 14 residues. The V and J ends lost 7 bases and 6 bases respectively, with 15 bases between them. In germline, CDR1 is MNHNS, CDR2 SASEGT. CDR3 protein: CASKIDSPPGELFF. The CDR3 DNA reads TGTGCCAGCAAAATTGACTCTCCCCCCGGGGAGCTGTTTTTT.

The rearrangement links TRBV7-9 to TRBJ2-7; D remains ambiguous. The V end lost 4 bases, the J end lost 12 bases, and 13 bases lay between the germline ends. CDR3 size: 11 residues. Germline assignment: CDR1 SEHNR and CDR2 FQNEAQ (reference sequence). CDR3 amino acids: CASSSSAPGYF. The DNA of the CDR3 is TGTGCCAGCAGCTCCTCAGCCCCTGGGTACTTC. Using reference TRBV7-9 and TRBJ2-7 for the parts outside the CDR3, the full variable domain is DTGVSQNPRHKITKRGQNVTFRCDPISEHNRLYWYRQTLGQGPEFLTYFQNEAQLEKSRLLSDRFSAERPKGSFSTLEIQRTEQGDSAMYLCASSSSAPGYFGPGTRLTVT.

The sample holds one count of this clone. The V gene is TRBV7-9, the J gene TRBJ1-1, with D possibly TRBD1 on 5 matching bases. CDR1 is SEHNR and CDR2 is FQNEAQ in the germline V gene (reference sequence). Between the trimmed V and J ends, which lost 5 bases and 4 bases, there was a span of 14 bases. The CDR3 totals 14 residues. CDR3 sequence (DNA): TGTGCCAGCAGCCCCCCCCCGGGGCGCACTGAAGCTTTCTTT. It encodes CASSPPPGRTEAFF.

Concerning this clone itself: One junction end does not reproduce the germline sequence, and a read error may be involved. The chain has TRBV15 and TRBJ2-7; 7 bases agree with TRBD1. The length of the CDR3 is 14 residues. CDR1 and CDR2 (germline): LNHNV, YYDKDF (reference sequence). CDR3 in DNA: TGTGCCACCAGCAGAGGAGGGGGCTCCTACAAGCAGTACTTC. Amino acids: CATSRGGGSYKQYF.